This is a list of T cell receptor beta chains from one sample in a study of T cells in Graves' hyperthyroidism and ophthalmopathy. TCRdb processed the multiplex PCR reads anew with MiXCR; each CDR3 protein has one entry. The repertoire consists of 500,000 to 650,000 distinct CDR3 sequences, with 14% occurring once and the leading ten covering 11% to 15%. What was sequenced was blood. These receptor sequences come from a woman in her thirties or forties with Graves' hyperthyroidism. CDR3s leave out the opening cysteine and the closing phenylalanine or tryptophan. Fields, in order: J gene, V gene, CDR3 protein.

>TRBJ1-1|TRBV28
ASRIQGGDTEAF
>TRBJ1-5|TRBV6-5
ASSYSGQGGQPQH
>TRBJ2-7|TRBV29-1
SVEVGGAYEQY
>TRBJ1-1|TRBV7-3
ATGIEAF
>TRBJ2-1|TRBV2
ATWGGGTTMVYNEQF
>TRBJ2-7|TRBV20-1
SASRSGTGGEQY
>TRBJ2-3|TRBV3-1
ASSQGTYTDTQY
>TRBJ1-5|TRBV6-1
ASSEPSLSNQPQH
>TRBJ1-1|TRBV30
ACVRVTEAF
>TRBJ2-1|TRBV11-3
ASSSTSGSNEQF
>TRBJ2-7|TRBV28
ASSTSLTTYEQY
>TRBJ1-1|TRBV3-1
ASSPIGQGTEAF
>TRBJ2-7|TRBV15
ATSGDSWTSRSYEQY
>TRBJ1-3|TRBV10-3
AIRSQGANSGNTIY
>TRBJ2-1|TRBV2
ASSDTVRSSYNEQF
>TRBJ2-5|TRBV25-1
ASQEDRQVQSRGQY
>TRBJ2-5|TRBV12-3/TRBV12-4
ASSFSALQETQY
>TRBJ2-7|TRBV5-1
ASSQDGTRTYEQC
>TRBJ2-7|TRBV28
ASRSDDTYEQY
>TRBJ2-2|TRBV7-9
ASSPVLGTGELF
>TRBJ2-3|TRBV7-9
ASSLAPGLGTDTQY
>TRBJ1-5|TRBV6-1
ASIIDRTSNQPQH
>TRBJ2-1|TRBV2
ASSEIGTEQF
>TRBJ2-5|TRBV5-1
ASSLGQLETQY
>TRBJ2-3|TRBV3-1
ASSRQVSDTQY
>TRBJ2-5|TRBV7-9
ASSRTSGTGQETQY
>TRBJ1-1|TRBV20-1
SARLAGGNTEAF
>TRBJ1-2|TRBV6-5
ASSYSSGGVGYT
>TRBJ1-1|TRBV18
ASSPPRQGATEAF
>TRBJ2-2|TRBV11-2
ATRDRPRVRELF
>TRBJ2-3|TRBV12-5
ASGRDRDTQY